This T cell receptor beta chain derives from a study of blood T cell repertoires in COVID-19. On the study more broadly: Sample material is recorded as cDNA or gDNA derived from T cells, B-cell-depleted T cells, or PBMCs.

The CDR3 extends over 14 amino acids. Trimming took 7 bases from V and 1 from J; bases not matched to a gene: 7. The germline V gene encodes CDR1 SQVTM and CDR2 ANQGSEA. The authors' processing: Nucleated cell number was recorded as an estimate derived from reference gene primer amplification. Here immunoSEQ multiplex PCR was the method, and the copy in TCRdb shows in-frame clones only, minus some. The D gene and trimming were derived from the DNA, and the V and J assignments and clone size from that table. The data contain fewer than 55,000 clones, 68% of them singletons. This rearrangement joins TRBV29-1 to TRBJ2-3, with 8 bases identical to TRBD2. This clonotype originated in a woman between 65 and 79 years old with acute or convalescent COVID-19. What was sequenced was peripheral blood. Here the CDR3 reads CSGRAGGGTDTQYF. The CDR3 region has the DNA TGCAGCGGACGGGCGGGGGGCGGCACAGATACGCAGTATTTT.